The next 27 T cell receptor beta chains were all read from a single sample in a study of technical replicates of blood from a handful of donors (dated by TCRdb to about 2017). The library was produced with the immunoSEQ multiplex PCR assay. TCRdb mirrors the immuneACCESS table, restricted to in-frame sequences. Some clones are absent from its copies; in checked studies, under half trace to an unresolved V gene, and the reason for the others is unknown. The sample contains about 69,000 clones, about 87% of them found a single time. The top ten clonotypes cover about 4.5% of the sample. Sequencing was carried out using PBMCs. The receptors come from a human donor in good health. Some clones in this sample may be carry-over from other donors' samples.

CDR3 region: CASSLTPSWTANYGYTF. The CDR3 bases are TGTGCCAGCAGCCTCACCCCCTCCTGGACAGCCAACTATGGCTACACCTTC. This chain links TRBV7-2 with TRBJ1-2; tentative D call: TRBD1 (6 bases). Germline CDR1 reads SGHTA; CDR2 reads FQGNSA. CDR3 size: 17 residues. Trimming pared 5 bases from V and 2 bases from J, leaving 21 bases between.

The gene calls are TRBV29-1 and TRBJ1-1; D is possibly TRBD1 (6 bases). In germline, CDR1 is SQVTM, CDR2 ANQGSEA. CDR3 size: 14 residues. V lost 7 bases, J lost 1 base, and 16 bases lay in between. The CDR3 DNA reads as TGCAGCGAGCGGGGGGGCTTGGGGAACACTGAAGCTTTCTTT. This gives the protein CSERGGLGNTEAFF. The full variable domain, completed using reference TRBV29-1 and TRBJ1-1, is SAVISQKPSRDICQRGTSLTIQCQVDSQVTMMFWYRQQPGQSLTLIATANQGSEATYESGFVIDKFPISRPNLTFSTLTVSNMSPEDSSIYLCSERGGLGNTEAFFGQGTRLTVV.

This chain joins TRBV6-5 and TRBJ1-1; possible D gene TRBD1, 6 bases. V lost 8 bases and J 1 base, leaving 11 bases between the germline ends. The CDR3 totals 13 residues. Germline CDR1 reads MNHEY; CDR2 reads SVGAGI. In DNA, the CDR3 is TGTGCCAGCGGTCAGGGGACGAACACTGAAGCTTTCTTT. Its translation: CASGQGTNTEAFF.

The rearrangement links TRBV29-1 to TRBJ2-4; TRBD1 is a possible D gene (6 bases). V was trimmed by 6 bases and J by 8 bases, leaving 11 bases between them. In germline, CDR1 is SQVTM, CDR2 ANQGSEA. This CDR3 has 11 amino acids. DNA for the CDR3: TGCAGCGTAACAGGGATGGACATTCAGTACTTC. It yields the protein CSVTGMDIQYF. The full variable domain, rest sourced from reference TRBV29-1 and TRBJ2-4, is SAVISQKPSRDICQRGTSLTIQCQVDSQVTMMFWYRQQPGQSLTLIATANQGSEATYESGFVIDKFPISRPNLTFSTLTVSNMSPEDSSIYLCSVTGMDIQYFGAGTRLSVL.

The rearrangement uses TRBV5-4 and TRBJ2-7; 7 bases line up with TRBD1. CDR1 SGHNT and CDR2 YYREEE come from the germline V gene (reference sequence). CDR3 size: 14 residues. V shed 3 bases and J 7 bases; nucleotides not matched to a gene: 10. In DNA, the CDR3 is TGTGCCAGCAGCTCCGGTGAGGGGGCGGGTGAGCAGTACTTC. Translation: CASSSGEGAGEQYF.

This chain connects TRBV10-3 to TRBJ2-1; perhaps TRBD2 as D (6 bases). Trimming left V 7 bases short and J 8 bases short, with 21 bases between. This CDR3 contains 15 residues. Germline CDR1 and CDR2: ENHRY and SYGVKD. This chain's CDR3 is CAIMRAGRGFYEQFF. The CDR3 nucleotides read TGTGCCATCATGAGGGCGGGAAGGGGATTCTATGAGCAGTTCTTC.

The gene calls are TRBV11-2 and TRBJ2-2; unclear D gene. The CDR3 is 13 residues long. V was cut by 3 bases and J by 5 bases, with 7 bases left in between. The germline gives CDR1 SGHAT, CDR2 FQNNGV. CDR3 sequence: CASSFIGTGELFF. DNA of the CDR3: TGTGCCAGCAGCTTTATCGGTACCGGGGAGCTGTTTTTT.

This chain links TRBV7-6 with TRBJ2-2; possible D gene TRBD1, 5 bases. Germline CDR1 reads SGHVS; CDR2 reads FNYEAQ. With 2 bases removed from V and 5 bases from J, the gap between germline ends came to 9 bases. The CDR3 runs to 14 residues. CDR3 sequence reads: CASSLRQGTGELFF. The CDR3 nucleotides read TGTGCCAGCAGCTTACGTCAGGGAACCGGGGAGCTGTTTTTT.

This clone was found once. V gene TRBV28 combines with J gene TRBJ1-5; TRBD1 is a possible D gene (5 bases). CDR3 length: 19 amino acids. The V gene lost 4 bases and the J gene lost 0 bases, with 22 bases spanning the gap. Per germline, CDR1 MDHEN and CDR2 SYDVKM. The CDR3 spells CASSSSGTNLRHSNQPQHF. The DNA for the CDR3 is TGTGCCAGCAGTTCCTCGGGGACTAATCTGCGACATAGCAATCAGCCCCAGCATTTT.

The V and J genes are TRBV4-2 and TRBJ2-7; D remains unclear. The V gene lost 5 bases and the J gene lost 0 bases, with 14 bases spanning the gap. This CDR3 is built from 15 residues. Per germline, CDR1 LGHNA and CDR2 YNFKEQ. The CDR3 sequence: CASSVNSERSYEQYF. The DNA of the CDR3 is TGTGCCAGCAGCGTAAACTCCGAGCGCTCCTACGAGCAGTACTTC.

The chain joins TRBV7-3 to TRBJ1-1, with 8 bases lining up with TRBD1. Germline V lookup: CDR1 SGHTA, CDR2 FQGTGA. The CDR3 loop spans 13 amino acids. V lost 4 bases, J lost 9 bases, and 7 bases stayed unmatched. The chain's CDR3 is CASSSDGQGKAFF. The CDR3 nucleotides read TGTGCCAGCAGCTCCGACGGACAGGGCAAAGCTTTCTTT.

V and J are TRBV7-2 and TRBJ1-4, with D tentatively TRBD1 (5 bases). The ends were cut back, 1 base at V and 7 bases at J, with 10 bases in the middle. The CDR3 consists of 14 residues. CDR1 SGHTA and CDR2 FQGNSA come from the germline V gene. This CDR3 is CASSLVGVGEKLFF. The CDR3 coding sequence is TGTGCCAGCAGCTTAGTAGGGGTTGGTGAAAAACTGTTTTTT.

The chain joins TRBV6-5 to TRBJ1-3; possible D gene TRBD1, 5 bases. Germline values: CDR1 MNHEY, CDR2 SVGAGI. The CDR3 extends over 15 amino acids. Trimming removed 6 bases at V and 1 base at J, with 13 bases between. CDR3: CASRTSGLSGNTIYF. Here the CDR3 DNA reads TGTGCCAGCAGAACCTCAGGGTTATCTGGAAACACCATATATTTT.

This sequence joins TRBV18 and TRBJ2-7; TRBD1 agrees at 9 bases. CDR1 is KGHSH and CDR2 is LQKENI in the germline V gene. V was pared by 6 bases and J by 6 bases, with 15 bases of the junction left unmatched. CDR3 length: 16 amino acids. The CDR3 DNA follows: TGTGCCAGCTCCGGCGCAGGGACAGGGATTTTACGCGAGCAGTACTTC. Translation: CASSGAGTGILREQYF.

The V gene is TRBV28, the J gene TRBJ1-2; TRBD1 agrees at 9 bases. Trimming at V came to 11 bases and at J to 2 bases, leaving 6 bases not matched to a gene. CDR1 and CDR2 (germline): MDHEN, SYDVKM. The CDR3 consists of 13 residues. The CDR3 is CAHATGGNYGYTF. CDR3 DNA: TGTGCCCATGCGACAGGGGGGAACTATGGCTACACCTTC.

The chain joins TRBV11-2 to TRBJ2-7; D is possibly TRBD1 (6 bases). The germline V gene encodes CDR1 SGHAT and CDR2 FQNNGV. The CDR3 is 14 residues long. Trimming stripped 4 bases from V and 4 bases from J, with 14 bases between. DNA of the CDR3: TGTGCCAGCAGCTCATTCGGGACAACATACGAGCAGTACTTC. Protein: CASSSFGTTYEQYF.

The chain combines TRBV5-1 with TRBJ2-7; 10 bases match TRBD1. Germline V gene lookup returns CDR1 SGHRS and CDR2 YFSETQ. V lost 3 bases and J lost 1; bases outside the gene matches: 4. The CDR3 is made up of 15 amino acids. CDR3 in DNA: TGCGCCAGCAGCTACCGGACAGGGGGATCCTACGAGCAGTACTTC. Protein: CASSYRTGGSYEQYF.

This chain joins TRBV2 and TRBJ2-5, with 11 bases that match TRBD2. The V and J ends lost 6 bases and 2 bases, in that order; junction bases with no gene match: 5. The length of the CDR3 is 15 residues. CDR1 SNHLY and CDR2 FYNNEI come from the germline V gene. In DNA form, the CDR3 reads TGTGCCAGCAGGCCGGGACTAGCGGTTCAAGAGACCCAGTACTTC. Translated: CASRPGLAVQETQYF.

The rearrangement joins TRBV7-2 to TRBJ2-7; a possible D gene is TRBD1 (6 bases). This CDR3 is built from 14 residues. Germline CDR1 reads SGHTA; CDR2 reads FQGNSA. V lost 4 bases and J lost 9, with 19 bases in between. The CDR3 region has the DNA TGTGCCAGCAGCTCCGAGCCGGGACAAAGGACGCAGTACTTC. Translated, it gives CASSSEPGQRTQYF.

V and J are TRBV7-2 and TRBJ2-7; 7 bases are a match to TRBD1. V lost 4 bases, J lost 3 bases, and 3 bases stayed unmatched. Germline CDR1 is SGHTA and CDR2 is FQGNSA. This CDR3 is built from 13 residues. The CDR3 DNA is TGTGCCAGCAGCTCGGGACAGAACTACGAGCAGTACTTC. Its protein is CASSSGQNYEQYF.

The CDR3 here is CASSLSGDLEKLFF. The DNA for the CDR3 is TGTGCCAGCAGCTTGTCAGGGGACCTTGAAAAACTGTTTTTT. The chain couples TRBV11-2 to TRBJ1-4; TRBD1 might be the D (6 bases). The ends were cut back, 3 bases at V and 7 bases at J, with 12 bases in the middle. The CDR3 is made up of 14 amino acids. CDR1 and CDR2 (germline): SGHAT, FQNNGV.

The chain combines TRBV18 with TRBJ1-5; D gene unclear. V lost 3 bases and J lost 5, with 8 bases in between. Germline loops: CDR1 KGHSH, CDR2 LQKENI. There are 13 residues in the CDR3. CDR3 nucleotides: TGTGCCAGCTCACCCGTAGCCGATCAGCCCCAGCATTTT. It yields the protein CASSPVADQPQHF.

The CDR3 protein is CASSFFQGANGSPLHF. The CDR3 DNA reads TGTGCCAGCAGCTTCTTCCAGGGGGCAAATGGGTCACCCCTCCACTTT. This sequence joins TRBV5-8 and TRBJ1-6, with 8 bases aligning to TRBD1. CDR3 length: 16 amino acids. The V segment lost 2 bases and the J segment 10 bases; nucleotides outside the gene matches: 11. CDR1 SGHTS and CDR2 YDEGEE come from the germline V gene.

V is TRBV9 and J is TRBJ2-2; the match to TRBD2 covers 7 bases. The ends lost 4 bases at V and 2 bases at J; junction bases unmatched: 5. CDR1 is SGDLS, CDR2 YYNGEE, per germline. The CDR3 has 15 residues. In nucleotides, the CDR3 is TGTGCCAGCAGCCCACGGGGGGTCAACACCGGGGAGCTGTTTTTT. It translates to CASSPRGVNTGELFF.

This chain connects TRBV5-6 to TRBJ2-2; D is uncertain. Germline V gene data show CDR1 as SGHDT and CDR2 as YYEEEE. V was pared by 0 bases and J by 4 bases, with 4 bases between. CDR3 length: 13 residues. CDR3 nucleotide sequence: TGTGCCAGCAGCTTGGGAGGCACCGGGGAGCTGTTTTTT. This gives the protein CASSLGGTGELFF.

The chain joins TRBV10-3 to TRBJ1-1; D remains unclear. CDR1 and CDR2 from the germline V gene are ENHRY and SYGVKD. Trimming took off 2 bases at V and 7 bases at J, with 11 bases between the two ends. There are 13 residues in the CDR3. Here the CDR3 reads CAISEGRSGEAFF. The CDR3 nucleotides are TGTGCCATCAGTGAGGGGAGGTCTGGTGAAGCTTTCTTT.

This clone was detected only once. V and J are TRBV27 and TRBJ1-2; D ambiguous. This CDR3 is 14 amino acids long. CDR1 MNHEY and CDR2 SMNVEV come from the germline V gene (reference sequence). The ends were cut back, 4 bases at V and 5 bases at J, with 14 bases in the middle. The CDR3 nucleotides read TGTGCCAGCAGTTGGGGAGCTGTGGGGTATGGCTACACCTTC. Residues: CASSWGAVGYGYTF.